These T cell receptor beta chains were read from a single sample in a study of cytomegalovirus exposure and HLA in healthy donors. TCRdb's table, derived via immunoSEQ multiplex PCR, lists solely in-frame clones and lacks some. The profile shows 150,000 to 200,000 clones, around 80% of them singletons. Material: PBMCs. These receptors all come from a woman aged 40 to 55 in good health and CMV-seronegative. The CDR3 runs from the conserved cysteine through the conserved F or W. Each record gives: V gene, J gene, D gene, clone size, CDR3 DNA, CDR3 protein. The D gene is left open where the match is weak. The size of a clone is reported for some rows only, either as once, few or many, or as a class for expanded clones.

V gene: TRBV5-1
J gene: TRBJ1-4
D gene: -
clone size: -
CDR3 DNA: TGCGCCAGCAGCTTGATGGGGGGAACTAATGAAAAACTGTTTTTT
CDR3 protein: CASSLMGGTNEKLFF

V gene: TRBV28
J gene: TRBJ2-7
D gene: TRBD2
clone size: -
CDR3 DNA: TGTGCCAGCAATCTAGCGGGACCCTACGAGCAGTACTTC
CDR3 protein: CASNLAGPYEQYF

V gene: TRBV6-1
J gene: TRBJ2-1
D gene: -
clone size: -
CDR3 DNA: TGTGCCAGCAAATTACGTGATCGAGTAAATGAGCAGTTCTTC
CDR3 protein: CASKLRDRVNEQFF

V gene: TRBV5-5
J gene: TRBJ1-1
D gene: TRBD1
clone size: -
CDR3 DNA: TGTGCCAGCAGCCCCCGACAGGGGAAGAACACTGAAGCTTTCTTT
CDR3 protein: CASSPRQGKNTEAFF

V gene: TRBV15
J gene: TRBJ2-5
D gene: TRBD2
clone size: -
CDR3 DNA: TGTGCCACCAGCAGAGCGGGGGGGCAAGAGACCCAGTACTTC
CDR3 protein: CATSRAGGQETQYF

V gene: TRBV28
J gene: TRBJ2-7
D gene: -
clone size: few
CDR3 DNA: TGTGCCAGCAGTCCAACGCCCGGACAGCCCCTGTCCTACGAGCAGTACTTC
CDR3 protein: CASSPTPGQPLSYEQYF

V gene: TRBV13
J gene: TRBJ2-5
D gene: TRBD2
clone size: -
CDR3 DNA: TGTGCCAGCAGCTTGGGACTAGCGGGATTTCAAGAGACCCAGTACTTC
CDR3 protein: CASSLGLAGFQETQYF

V gene: TRBV19
J gene: TRBJ2-6
D gene: -
clone size: -
CDR3 DNA: TGTGCCAGTAGTATAGAAATAGCGAACTCTGGGGCCAACGTCCTGACTTTC
CDR3 protein: CASSIEIANSGANVLTF

V gene: TRBV2
J gene: TRBJ1-1
D gene: -
clone size: -
CDR3 DNA: TGTGCCAGCAGTGAATGGGGCCTACTAACTGAAGCTTTCTTT
CDR3 protein: CASSEWGLLTEAFF

V gene: TRBV19
J gene: TRBJ2-2
D gene: -
clone size: -
CDR3 DNA: TGTGCCAGTAGCCCCGGGGGCACCGGGGAGCTGTTTTTT
CDR3 protein: CASSPGGTGELFF

V gene: TRBV6-6
J gene: TRBJ1-1
D gene: -
clone size: -
CDR3 DNA: TGTGCCAGCAGTTACTCGAGGGAGGTGTCCACTGAAGCTTTCTTT
CDR3 protein: CASSYSREVSTEAFF

V gene: TRBV10-3
J gene: TRBJ2-1
D gene: TRBD1
clone size: few
CDR3 DNA: TGTGCCATGGGACAGGGGGAGAATGAGCAGTTCTTC
CDR3 protein: CAMGQGENEQFF

V gene: TRBV30
J gene: TRBJ2-1
D gene: -
clone size: -
CDR3 DNA: TGTGCCTTGCGGGACTACAATGAGCAGTTCTTC
CDR3 protein: CALRDYNEQFF

V gene: TRBV5-1
J gene: TRBJ2-1
D gene: -
clone size: -
CDR3 DNA: TGCGCCAGCACTGGAGCGGACAATGAGCAGTTCTTC
CDR3 protein: CASTGADNEQFF

V gene: TRBV2
J gene: TRBJ2-3
D gene: TRBD1
clone size: -
CDR3 DNA: TGTGCCAGCAGTGGGGGACAGGGTAGGACAGATACGCAGTATTTT
CDR3 protein: CASSGGQGRTDTQYF

V gene: TRBV29-1
J gene: TRBJ2-7
D gene: -
clone size: few
CDR3 DNA: TGCAGCGCCGTGCTGGCATACGAGCAGTACTTC
CDR3 protein: CSAVLAYEQYF

V gene: TRBV6-1
J gene: TRBJ1-1
D gene: TRBD1
clone size: -
CDR3 DNA: TGTGCCAGCATTCAAGGGACAGGAAAAAAAGCTTTCTTT
CDR3 protein: CASIQGTGKKAFF

V gene: TRBV23-1
J gene: TRBJ2-5
D gene: TRBD1
clone size: once
CDR3 DNA: TGCGCCAGCAGTCAACAACCCTCATCCCGGGACAGCCAAGAGACCCAGTACTTC
CDR3 protein: CASSQQPSSRDSQETQYF

V gene: TRBV28
J gene: TRBJ2-3
D gene: TRBD2
clone size: -
CDR3 DNA: TGTGCCAGCAGTTTAATCATTAGCGGGGGCACAGATACGCAGTATTTT
CDR3 protein: CASSLIISGGTDTQYF

V gene: TRBV11-2
J gene: TRBJ2-7
D gene: TRBD2
clone size: -
CDR3 DNA: TGTGCCAGCAGCTTAGGGGGGGGAGGGGTCTACGAGCAGTACTTC
CDR3 protein: CASSLGGGGVYEQYF

V gene: TRBV6-5
J gene: TRBJ1-3
D gene: -
clone size: few
CDR3 DNA: TGTGCCAGCAGTTATCGGAACACCATATATTTT
CDR3 protein: CASSYRNTIYF

V gene: TRBV7-6
J gene: TRBJ1-4
D gene: TRBD1
clone size: few
CDR3 DNA: TGTGCCAGCACGGGGACAGCGGCATCTAATGAAAAACTGTTTTTT
CDR3 protein: CASTGTAASNEKLFF

V gene: TRBV11-2
J gene: TRBJ2-1
D gene: TRBD2
clone size: -
CDR3 DNA: TGTGCCAGCAGCTTAGACGGCGGGGGGGCAGATGAGCAGTTCTTC
CDR3 protein: CASSLDGGGADEQFF

V gene: TRBV5-1
J gene: TRBJ2-5
D gene: TRBD1
clone size: -
CDR3 DNA: TGCGCCAGCAGCCCGGACAGGGGCGGAGAGACCCAGTACTTC
CDR3 protein: CASSPDRGGETQYF

V gene: TRBV19
J gene: TRBJ1-1
D gene: -
clone size: few
CDR3 DNA: TGTGCCAGTAGTACTACTCGGAACACTGAAGCTTTCTTT
CDR3 protein: CASSTTRNTEAFF

V gene: TRBV6-6
J gene: TRBJ1-1
D gene: -
clone size: few
CDR3 DNA: TGTGCCAGCAGTTTTCCGGGTTCTGAAGCTTTCTTT
CDR3 protein: CASSFPGSEAFF

V gene: TRBV28
J gene: TRBJ1-3
D gene: -
clone size: -
CDR3 DNA: TGTGCCAGCAGAACGGGAGGGCCTGGAAACACCATATATTTT
CDR3 protein: CASRTGGPGNTIYF

V gene: TRBV7-2
J gene: TRBJ1-3
D gene: -
clone size: -
CDR3 DNA: TGTGCCAGCGGGGCTGCACTTAGGAACACCATATATTTT
CDR3 protein: CASGAALRNTIYF

V gene: TRBV19
J gene: TRBJ2-5
D gene: TRBD1
clone size: -
CDR3 DNA: TGTGCCAGTAGTATACAGGGGGCGGTACAAGAGACCCAGTACTTC
CDR3 protein: CASSIQGAVQETQYF

V gene: TRBV28
J gene: TRBJ2-2
D gene: -
clone size: -
CDR3 DNA: TGTGCCAGCAAGACTAGGGGCACCGGGGAGCTGTTTTTT
CDR3 protein: CASKTRGTGELFF

V gene: TRBV25-1
J gene: TRBJ1-2
D gene: -
clone size: -
CDR3 DNA: TGTGCCAGCAGTTCCCCTGCAATTAGCATATATGGCTACACCTTC
CDR3 protein: CASSSPAISIYGYTF

V gene: TRBV7-9
J gene: TRBJ2-7
D gene: -
clone size: once
CDR3 DNA: TGTGCCAGCAGCTTACAAGGTGTGACAGGTAGTCACGAGCAGTACTTC
CDR3 protein: CASSLQGVTGSHEQYF

V gene: TRBV25-1
J gene: TRBJ2-3
D gene: -
clone size: -
CDR3 DNA: TGTGCCAGCAGTGATTTGGCCGGGGATCAGTATTTT
CDR3 protein: CASSDLAGDQYF

V gene: TRBV25-1
J gene: TRBJ2-1
D gene: -
clone size: -
CDR3 DNA: TGTGCCAGCAGTGAATACCAGGTTTCCTACAATGAGCAGTTCTTC
CDR3 protein: CASSEYQVSYNEQFF

V gene: TRBV30
J gene: TRBJ2-7
D gene: TRBD1
clone size: -
CDR3 DNA: TGTGCCTGGAGGCTGACAGGGGCGACCTACGAGCAGTACTTC
CDR3 protein: CAWRLTGATYEQYF

V gene: TRBV19
J gene: TRBJ1-4
D gene: -
clone size: -
CDR3 DNA: TGTGCCAGTAGTTCTAGGACAGCCGCTAATGAAAAACTGTTTTTT
CDR3 protein: CASSSRTAANEKLFF

V gene: TRBV30
J gene: TRBJ1-5
D gene: TRBD1
clone size: -
CDR3 DNA: TGTGCCTGGAGTCGGGGACAGGACGAACAGCCCCAGCATTTT
CDR3 protein: CAWSRGQDEQPQHF

V gene: TRBV4-1
J gene: TRBJ1-4
D gene: -
clone size: few
CDR3 DNA: TGCGCCAGCAGCCCAATGCGGGAAAAACTGTTTTTT
CDR3 protein: CASSPMREKLFF

V gene: TRBV5-6
J gene: TRBJ1-5
D gene: TRBD1
clone size: -
CDR3 DNA: TGTGCCAGCAGCTTGGGCGGACAGGGGCCCTTGAGGCCCCAGCATTTT
CDR3 protein: CASSLGGQGPLRPQHF

V gene: TRBV2
J gene: TRBJ1-2
D gene: -
clone size: -
CDR3 DNA: TGTGCCAGCAGCAGGTCAGGGTCCTACTATGGCTACACCTTC
CDR3 protein: CASSRSGSYYGYTF

V gene: TRBV7-9
J gene: TRBJ1-2
D gene: -
clone size: -
CDR3 DNA: TGTGCCAGCAGCCCAGACAGGATCTATGGCTACACCTTC
CDR3 protein: CASSPDRIYGYTF

V gene: TRBV7-2
J gene: TRBJ1-1
D gene: TRBD1
clone size: -
CDR3 DNA: TGTGCCAGCAGCCAGGGGACAGGGAAGAACACTGAAGCTTTCTTT
CDR3 protein: CASSQGTGKNTEAFF

V gene: TRBV19
J gene: TRBJ1-3
D gene: -
clone size: -
CDR3 DNA: TGTGCCAGTAGTCCTCCCGTCGGACAGATCTTCTCTGGAAACACCATATATTTT
CDR3 protein: CASSPPVGQIFSGNTIYF